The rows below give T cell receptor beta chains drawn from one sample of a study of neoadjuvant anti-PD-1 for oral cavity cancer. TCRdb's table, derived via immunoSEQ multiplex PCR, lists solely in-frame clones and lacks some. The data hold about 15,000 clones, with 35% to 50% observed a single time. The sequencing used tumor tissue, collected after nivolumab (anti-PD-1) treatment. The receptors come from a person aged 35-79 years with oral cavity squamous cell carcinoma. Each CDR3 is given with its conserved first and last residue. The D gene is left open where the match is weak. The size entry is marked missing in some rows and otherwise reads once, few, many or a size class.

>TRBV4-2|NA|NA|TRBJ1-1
CASSQGSSGRDTEAFF
TGTGCCAGCAGCCAGGGCAGCTCGGGCAGGGACACTGAAGCTTTCTTT
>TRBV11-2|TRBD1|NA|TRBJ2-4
CASSLTRQGIAKNIQYF
TGTGCCAGCAGCTTAACTCGACAGGGAATCGCCAAAAACATTCAGTACTTC
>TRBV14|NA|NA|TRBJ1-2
CASSPRAVGGERTGYTF
TGTGCCAGCAGCCCCCGTGCGGTAGGGGGTGAAAGGACTGGCTACACCTTC
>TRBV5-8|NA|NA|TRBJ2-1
CASSLGTGPSYNEQFF
TGTGCCAGCAGCTTGGGTACAGGGCCCTCATACAATGAGCAGTTCTTC
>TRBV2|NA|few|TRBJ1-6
CASSEQQGFYNSPLHF
TGTGCCAGCAGTGAACAGCAGGGCTTCTATAATTCACCCCTCCACTTT
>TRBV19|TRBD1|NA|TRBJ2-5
CASSQGTGTQYF
TGTGCCAGTAGTCAGGGGACAGGGACCCAGTACTTC
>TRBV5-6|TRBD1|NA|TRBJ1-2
CASRTLTGGDGYTF
TGTGCCAGCAGAACTTTGACAGGGGGTGATGGCTACACCTTC
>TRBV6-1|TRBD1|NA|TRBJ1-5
CASSDGYFRGQGAFQPQHF
TGTGCCAGCAGTGATGGGTATTTTCGGGGACAGGGGGCTTTTCAGCCCCAGCATTTT
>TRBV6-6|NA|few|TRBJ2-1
CASSPTAGEQFF
TGTGCCAGCAGTCCTACGGCGGGTGAGCAGTTCTTC
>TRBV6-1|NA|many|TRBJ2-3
CAAVGADTQYF
TGTGCCGCTGTCGGGGCAGATACGCAGTATTTT
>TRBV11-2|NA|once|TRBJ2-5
CASSPRFLAGILETQYF
TGTGCCAGCAGCCCTCGATTTTTGGCGGGAATATTAGAGACCCAGTACTTC
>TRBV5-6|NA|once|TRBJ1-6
CASSLATGRNSPLHF
TGTGCCAGCAGCTTGGCAACAGGTAGAAATTCACCCCTCCACTTT
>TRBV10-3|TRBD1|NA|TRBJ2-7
CAISGTGSTYEQYF
TGTGCCATCAGTGGGACAGGGTCGACGTACGAGCAGTACTTC
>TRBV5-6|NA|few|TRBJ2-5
CASSATLGETQYF
TGTGCCAGCAGCGCGACATTGGGAGAGACCCAGTACTTC
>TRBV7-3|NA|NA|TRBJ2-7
CASSTLSYEQYF
TGTGCCAGCAGCACCCTCTCCTACGAGCAGTACTTC
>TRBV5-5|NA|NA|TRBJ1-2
CASSSSVSTNYGYTF
TGTGCCAGCAGCTCATCGGTTTCAACTAACTATGGCTACACCTTC
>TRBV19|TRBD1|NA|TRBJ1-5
CASSWDRANQPQHF
TGTGCCAGTAGTTGGGACAGGGCCAATCAGCCCCAGCATTTT
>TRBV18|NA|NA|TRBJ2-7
CASSPPTEPEQYF
TGTGCCAGCTCACCACCGACAGAGCCCGAGCAGTACTTC
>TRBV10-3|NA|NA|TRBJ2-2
CAISEPGEATGELFF
TGTGCCATCAGTGAGCCGGGGGAAGCCACCGGGGAGCTGTTTTTT
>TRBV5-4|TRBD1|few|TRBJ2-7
CASSTGQGTSYEQYF
TGTGCCAGCAGCACGGGACAGGGTACATCCTACGAGCAGTACTTC
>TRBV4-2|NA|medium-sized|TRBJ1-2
CASSQDNGASYTF
TGTGCCAGCAGCCAAGATAACGGGGCGAGCTACACCTTC
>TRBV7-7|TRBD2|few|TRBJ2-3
CASSLAGGATDTQYF
TGTGCCAGCAGCTTAGCCGGGGGGGCCACAGATACGCAGTATTTT
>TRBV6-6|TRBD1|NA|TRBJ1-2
CASSYHNRGANYGYTF
TGTGCCAGCAGTTACCATAACAGGGGCGCTAACTATGGCTACACCTTC
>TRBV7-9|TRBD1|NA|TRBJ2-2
CASRPGTGNTGELFF
TGTGCCAGCAGGCCCGGGACAGGCAACACCGGGGAGCTGTTTTTT
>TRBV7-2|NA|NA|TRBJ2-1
CASSPGRGKGEQFF
TGTGCCAGCAGCCCCGGCAGGGGTAAGGGTGAGCAGTTCTTC
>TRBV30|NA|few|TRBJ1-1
CAWSGLRTEAFF
TGTGCCTGGAGTGGGCTGAGAACTGAAGCTTTCTTT
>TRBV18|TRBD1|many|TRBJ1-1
CASSRQGNTEAFF
TGTGCCAGCTCTCGACAGGGGAACACTGAAGCTTTCTTT
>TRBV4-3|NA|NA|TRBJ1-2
CASSQDFGPANYGYTF
TGCGCCAGCAGCCAAGATTTCGGGCCCGCTAACTATGGCTACACCTTC
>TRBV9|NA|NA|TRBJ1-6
CASSVASHGGESPLHF
TGTGCCAGCAGCGTAGCCTCGCATGGAGGAGAATCACCCCTCCACTTT
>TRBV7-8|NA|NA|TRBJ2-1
CASSLERVANEQFF
TGTGCCAGCAGCTTAGAAAGGGTAGCCAATGAGCAGTTCTTC
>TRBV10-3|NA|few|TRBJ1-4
CATATGSNEKLFF
TGTGCCACCGCAACGGGGAGCAATGAAAAACTGTTTTTT
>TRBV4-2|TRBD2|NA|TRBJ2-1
CASSQTSGGSYNEQFF
TGTGCCAGCAGCCAAACTAGCGGGGGTTCCTACAATGAGCAGTTCTTC
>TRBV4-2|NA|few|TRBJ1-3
CASSQGQRNTIYF
TGTGCCAGCAGCCAAGGACAGCGAAACACCATATATTTT
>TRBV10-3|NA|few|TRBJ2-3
CAYRMRRTDTQYF
TGTGCCTACCGGATGCGGCGCACAGATACGCAGTATTTT
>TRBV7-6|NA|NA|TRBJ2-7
CASSPRPVTPYEQYF
TGTGCCAGCAGCCCCCGTCCAGTTACGCCCTACGAGCAGTACTTC
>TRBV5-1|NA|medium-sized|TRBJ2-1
CASSPGQLSSYNEQFF
TGCGCCAGCAGCCCCGGACAGCTAAGCTCCTACAATGAGCAGTTCTTC
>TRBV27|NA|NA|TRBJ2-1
CASTFSYGYHEQFF
TGTGCCAGCACCTTCTCTTACGGCTATCATGAGCAGTTCTTC